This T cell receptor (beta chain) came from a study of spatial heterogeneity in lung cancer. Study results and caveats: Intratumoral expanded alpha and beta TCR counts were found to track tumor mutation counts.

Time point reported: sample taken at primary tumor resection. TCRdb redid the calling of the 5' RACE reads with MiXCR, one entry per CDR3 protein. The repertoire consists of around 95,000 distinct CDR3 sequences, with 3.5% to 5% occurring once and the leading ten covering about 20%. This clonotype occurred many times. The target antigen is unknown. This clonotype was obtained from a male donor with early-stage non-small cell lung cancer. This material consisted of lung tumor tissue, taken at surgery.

This CDR3 is CASSPDIAGAKDTQYF. The CDR3 DNA is TGCGCCAGCAGCCCAGATATTGCGGGAGCCAAAGATACGCAGTATTTT. The rearrangement uses TRBV5-1 and TRBJ2-3, with TRBD2 matching 7 bases. There are 16 residues in the CDR3. V shed 4 bases and J 5 bases; nucleotides not matched to a gene: 13. In germline, CDR1 is SGHRS, CDR2 YFSETQ. The entire variable domain, with the rest obtained from reference TRBV5-1 and TRBJ2-3, is as follows: KAGVTQTPRYLIKTRGQQVTLSCSPISGHRSVSWYQQTPGQGLQFLFEYFSETQRNKGNFPGRFSGRQFSNSRSEMNVSTLELGDSALYLCASSPDIAGAKDTQYFGPGTRLTVL.